This TCR beta chain was captured in a study of T cells after yellow fever vaccination. On the study more broadly: Preparing low-cell-number fractions relied on SMART-Seq v4 Ultra Low Input.

Conversion of TCR transcripts into cDNA relied on 5'RACE template switching, which added a universal primer site and UMIs. TCRdb redid the calling of the 5' RACE reads with MiXCR, one entry per CDR3 protein. The data show under 500,000 distinct CDR3 sequences, with roughly a sixth seen just once and roughly a sixth held by the top ten. This CDR3 is 13 amino acids long. Trimming removed 1 base from V and 9 bases from J, with 13 bases in between. Germline CDR1 SEHNR, CDR2 FQNEAQ (reference sequence). Findings of the study overall: FACS-sorted repertoires could harbor abundant contaminating bulk-population clonotypes. Though weaker, the secondary response peaked faster, on day 5 versus 15.

A few counts support this clonotype. Its target is not known. The sample consisted of PBMCs, taken before the yellow fever booster vaccination. The chain employs TRBV7-9 and TRBJ2-7; D not resolved. The source of this sequence is a man younger than 35 who received the YFV17D yellow fever vaccine. The CDR3 sequence is CASSLEFVGRQYF. CDR3 DNA sequence: TGTGCCAGCAGCTTAGAATTCGTTGGACGGCAGTACTTC. Full variable domain (outside the CDR3, taken from reference TRBV7-9 and TRBJ2-7): DTGVSQNPRHKITKRGQNVTFRCDPISEHNRLYWYRQTLGQGPEFLTYFQNEAQLEKSRLLSDRFSAERPKGSFSTLEIQRTEQGDSAMYLCASSLEFVGRQYFGPGTRLTVT.